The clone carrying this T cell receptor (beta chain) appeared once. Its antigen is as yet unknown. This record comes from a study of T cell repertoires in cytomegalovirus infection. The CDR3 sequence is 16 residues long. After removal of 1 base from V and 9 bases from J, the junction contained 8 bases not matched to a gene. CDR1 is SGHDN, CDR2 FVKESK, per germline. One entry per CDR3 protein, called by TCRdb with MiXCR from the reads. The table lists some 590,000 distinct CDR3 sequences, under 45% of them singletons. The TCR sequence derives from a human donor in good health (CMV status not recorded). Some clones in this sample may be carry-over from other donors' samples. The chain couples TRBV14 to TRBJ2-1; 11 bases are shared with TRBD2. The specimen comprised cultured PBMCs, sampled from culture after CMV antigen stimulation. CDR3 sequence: CASSQGTSGSWGEQFF. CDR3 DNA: TGTGCCAGCAGCCAAGGAACTAGCGGGAGCTGGGGTGAGCAGTTCTTC. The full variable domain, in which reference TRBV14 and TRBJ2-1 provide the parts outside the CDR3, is EAGVTQFPSHSVIEKGQTVTLRCDPISGHDNLYWYRRVMGKEIKFLLHFVKESKQDESGMPNNRFLAERTGGTYSTLKVQPAELEDSGVYFCASSQGTSGSWGEQFFGPGTRLTVL.